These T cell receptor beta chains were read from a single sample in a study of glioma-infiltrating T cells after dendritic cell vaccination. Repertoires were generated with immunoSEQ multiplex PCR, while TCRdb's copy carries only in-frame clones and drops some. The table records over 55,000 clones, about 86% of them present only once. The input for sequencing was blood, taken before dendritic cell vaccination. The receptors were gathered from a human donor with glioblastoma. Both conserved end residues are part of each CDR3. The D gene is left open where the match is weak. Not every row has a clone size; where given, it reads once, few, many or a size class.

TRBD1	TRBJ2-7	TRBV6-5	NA	TGTGCCAGCAGCATAAACAGGGGGCTCGAGCAGTACTTC	CASSINRGLEQYF
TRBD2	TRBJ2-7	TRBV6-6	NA	TGTGCCAGCAGTTACTCGACTAGCGGGGCCAAAGGGCAGTACTTC	CASSYSTSGAKGQYF
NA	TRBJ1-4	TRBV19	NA	TGTGCCAGTAGTATCATGCAGGGACTCAATGAAAAACTGTTTTTT	CASSIMQGLNEKLFF
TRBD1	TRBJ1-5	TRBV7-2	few	TGTGCCAGCAGCCGACAGGGAGTAGATCAGCCCCAGCATTTT	CASSRQGVDQPQHF
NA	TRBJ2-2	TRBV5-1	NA	TGCGCCAGCAGCTTGCAACAGAACACCGGGGAGCTGTTTTTT	CASSLQQNTGELFF
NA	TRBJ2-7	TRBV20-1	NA	TGCAGTGCTACCGTGGGAGACGAGCAGTACTTC	CSATVGDEQYF
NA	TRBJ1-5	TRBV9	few	TGTGCCAGCAGCGTAGGCGGGGAACGCAATCAGCCCCAGCATTTT	CASSVGGERNQPQHF
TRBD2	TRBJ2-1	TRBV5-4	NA	TGTGCCAGCACCGGGGGGTATGAGCAGTTCTTC	CASTGGYEQFF
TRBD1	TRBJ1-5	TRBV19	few	TGTGCCAGTAGAACAGGGGGCGATCAGCCCCAGCATTTT	CASRTGGDQPQHF
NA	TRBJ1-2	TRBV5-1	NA	TGCGCCAGCAGCCTCCCCCCGGGGAGGGGCAACTATGGCTACACCTTC	CASSLPPGRGNYGYTF
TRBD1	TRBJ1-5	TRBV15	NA	TGTGCCACCAGCAGGGGGGGACAGGGGAATCAGCCCCAGCATTTT	CATSRGGQGNQPQHF
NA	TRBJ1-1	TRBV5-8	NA	TGTGCCAGCAGCGCCGAAACAGGTACGCCTGAAGCTTTCTTT	CASSAETGTPEAFF
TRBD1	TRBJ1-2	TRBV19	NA	TGTGCCAGTAGCTTTCAGGGGGCCGTCTATGGCTACACCTTC	CASSFQGAVYGYTF
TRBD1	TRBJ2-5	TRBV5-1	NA	TGCGCCAGCAGCGCGCGTCCCGGGACAGGGGGTCTCGGGTACTTC	CASSARPGTGGLGYF
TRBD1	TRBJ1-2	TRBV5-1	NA	TGCGCCAGCAGCTTAACCGCAGGGGGCACCTATGGCTACACCTTC	CASSLTAGGTYGYTF
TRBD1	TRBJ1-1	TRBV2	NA	TGTGCCAGCAGTGACGACAGGGGGCTAGGTACCGAAGCTTTCTTT	CASSDDRGLGTEAFF
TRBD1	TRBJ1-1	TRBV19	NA	TGTGCCAGTAGTATAGATTATTCCGGGACAGCGGCTTTGAACACTGAAGCTTTCTTT	CASSIDYSGTAALNTEAFF
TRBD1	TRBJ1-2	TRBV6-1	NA	TGTGCCAGCAGGGTTTCCGGGACAGCATATGGCTACACCTTC	CASRVSGTAYGYTF
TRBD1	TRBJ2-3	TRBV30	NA	TGTGCCTGTAGCCGAGGACAGGGGTTCGGAGATACGCAGTATTTT	CACSRGQGFGDTQYF
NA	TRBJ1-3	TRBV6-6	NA	TGTGCCAGCAGTCGTTACTCTGGAAACACCATATATTTT	CASSRYSGNTIYF
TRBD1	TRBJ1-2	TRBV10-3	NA	TGTGCCACCCGGACAGGGGATACCTATGGCTACACCTTC	CATRTGDTYGYTF
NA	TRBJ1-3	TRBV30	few	TGTGCCTGGAGTAAAAGTCGTACAGCTGGAAACACCATATATTTT	CAWSKSRTAGNTIYF
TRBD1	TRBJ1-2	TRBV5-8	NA	TGTGCCAGCAGAACAGGGGTGGGCTACACCTTC	CASRTGVGYTF